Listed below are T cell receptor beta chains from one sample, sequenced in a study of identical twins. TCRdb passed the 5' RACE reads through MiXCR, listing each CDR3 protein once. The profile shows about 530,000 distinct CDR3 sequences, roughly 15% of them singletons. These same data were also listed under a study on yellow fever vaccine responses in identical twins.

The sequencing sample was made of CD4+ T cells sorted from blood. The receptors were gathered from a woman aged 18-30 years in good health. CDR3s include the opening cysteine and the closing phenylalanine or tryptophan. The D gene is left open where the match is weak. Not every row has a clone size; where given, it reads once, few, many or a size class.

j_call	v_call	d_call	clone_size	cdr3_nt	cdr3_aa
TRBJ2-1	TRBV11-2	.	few	TGTGCCAGCAGCCCTAGGCGACAGGTCAGCTCCTACAATGAGCAGTTCTTC	CASSPRRQVSSYNEQFF
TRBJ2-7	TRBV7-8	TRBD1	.	TGTGCCAGCAGCTCAATTAGACAGGGCACCTACGAGCAGTACTTC	CASSSIRQGTYEQYF
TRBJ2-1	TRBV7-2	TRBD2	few	TGTGCCAGCAGCCCATGGACTAGCGGGGCCAAATACAATGAGCAGTTCTTC	CASSPWTSGAKYNEQFF
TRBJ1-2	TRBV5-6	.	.	TGTGCCAGCAGCTTGTTTATTCCGGCCTATGGCTACACCTTC	CASSLFIPAYGYTF
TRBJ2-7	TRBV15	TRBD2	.	TGTGCCACCAGCAGGACTAGCGGGAGCTACGAGCAGTACTTC	CATSRTSGSYEQYF
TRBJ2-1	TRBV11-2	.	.	TGTGCCAGCAGCTTAGAGGCGGGCCTCAAGTTTGCGGCGCAGTTCTTC	CASSLEAGLKFAAQFF
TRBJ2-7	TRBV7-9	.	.	TGTGCCAGCAGTTCATCCGGGCCAGGCTCCTACGAGCAGTACTTC	CASSSSGPGSYEQYF
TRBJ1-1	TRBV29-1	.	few	TGCAGCGTTGAGGTAGGAGGCCAGCACACTGAAGCTTTCTTT	CSVEVGGQHTEAFF
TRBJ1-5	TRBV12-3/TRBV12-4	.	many	TGTGCCAGCAGTTTAAGGACGGGAGGGGAAGCCCAGCATTTT	CASSLRTGGEAQHF
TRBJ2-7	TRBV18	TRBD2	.	TGTGCCAGCTCTCTTCAAATAGCGGGAGGAAAGAACTACGAGCAGTACTTC	CASSLQIAGGKNYEQYF
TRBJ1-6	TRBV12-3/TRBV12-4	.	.	TGTGCCAGCAGACGGGACGTAAAGGGTCCCCTCCACTTT	CASRRDVKGPLHF
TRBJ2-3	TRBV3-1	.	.	TGTGCCAGCAGCAAATCGGGAATAGATACGCAGTATTTT	CASSKSGIDTQYF
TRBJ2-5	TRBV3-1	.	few	TGTGCCAGCAGCCAAGTTATCGTGGGGCCCCCACGGACCCAGTACTTC	CASSQVIVGPPRTQYF
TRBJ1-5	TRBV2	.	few	TGTGCCAGCAGTGATGACGGTCCGGGGACCCAGCATTTT	CASSDDGPGTQHF
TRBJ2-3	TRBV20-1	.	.	TGCTGTGCTAGAGATCTGGACACCCGCACAGATACGCAGTATTTT	CCARDLDTRTDTQYF
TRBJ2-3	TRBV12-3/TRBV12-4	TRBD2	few	TGTGCCAGCAGTTTTTACGGGACTAGCGGCACAGATACGCAGTATTTT	CASSFYGTSGTDTQYF
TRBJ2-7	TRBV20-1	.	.	TGCAGTGCTAGAGATAACGGGGGTATCTCCTACGAGCAGTACTTC	CSARDNGGISYEQYF
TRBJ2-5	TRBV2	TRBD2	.	TGTGCCAGGCAAGCGGGAGGGGAGACCCAGTACTTC	CARQAGGETQYF
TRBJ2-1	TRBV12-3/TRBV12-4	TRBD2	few	TGTGCCAGCAGTTTAGTAGGGACTAGCTTTAGTGAGCAGTTCTTC	CASSLVGTSFSEQFF
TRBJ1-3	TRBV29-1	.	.	TGCAGCGTCGGGACAGGAAACACCATATATTTT	CSVGTGNTIYF
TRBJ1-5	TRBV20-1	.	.	TGCAGTGCACTAGCCCCGGGTGGCAATCAGCCCCAGCATTTT	CSALAPGGNQPQHF
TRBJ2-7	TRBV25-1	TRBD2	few	TGTGCCAGCAGTGAAGCAAGCGGGAATGTCCGCTACGAGCAGTACTTC	CASSEASGNVRYEQYF
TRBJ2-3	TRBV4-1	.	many	TGCGCCAGCAGCCAAGGGTGGACAGACACAGATACGCAGTATTTT	CASSQGWTDTDTQYF
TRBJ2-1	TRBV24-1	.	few	TGTGCCACCAGTGACCCGTCTCTCGGCGGACGCTACAATGAGCAGTTCTTC	CATSDPSLGGRYNEQFF
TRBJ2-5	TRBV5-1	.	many	TGCGCCAGCAGCCTTATAGGGGGCCAAGAGACCCAGTACTTC	CASSLIGGQETQYF
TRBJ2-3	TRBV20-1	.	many	TGCAGTCAATACCAAAGCACAGATACGCAGTATTTT	CSQYQSTDTQYF
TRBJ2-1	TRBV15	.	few	TGTGCCACCAGCAGAGATCTAGCAACCGGGAATGAGCAGTTCTTC	CATSRDLATGNEQFF
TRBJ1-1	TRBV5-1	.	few	TGCGCCAGCAGCTTGGAAGGCGCAGGAATGAACACTGAAGCTTTCTTT	CASSLEGAGMNTEAFF
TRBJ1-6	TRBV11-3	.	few	TGTGCCAGCAGCCGTAAGGGAGAGAAGGGTTCACCCCTCCACTTT	CASSRKGEKGSPLHF
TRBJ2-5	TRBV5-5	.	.	TGTGCCAGCAGCTTGGCTTTCGTTTTACCGGAGACCCAGTACTTC	CASSLAFVLPETQYF
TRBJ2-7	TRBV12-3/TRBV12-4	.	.	TGTGCCAGCAGTTTATCCTACCCCTACGAGCAGTACTTC	CASSLSYPYEQYF
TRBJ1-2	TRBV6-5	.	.	TGTGCCAGCAGTTACTCCGACAGATTTATCGGCTACACCTTC	CASSYSDRFIGYTF
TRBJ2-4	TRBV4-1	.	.	TGCGCCAGCAGCCAGGTATTGGGAGGCATTCAGTACTTC	CASSQVLGGIQYF
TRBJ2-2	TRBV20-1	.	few	TGCAGTGCTAGCCCCTGGACGGGCACCGGGGAGCTGTTTTTT	CSASPWTGTGELFF
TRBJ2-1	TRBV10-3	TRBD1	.	TGTGCCATCAGCCGGACAGGGAAGGGGGATGAGCAGTTCTTC	CAISRTGKGDEQFF
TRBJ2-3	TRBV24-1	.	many	TGTGCCACCAGTGATTCAGTGAACCCTACAGATACGCAGTATTTT	CATSDSVNPTDTQYF